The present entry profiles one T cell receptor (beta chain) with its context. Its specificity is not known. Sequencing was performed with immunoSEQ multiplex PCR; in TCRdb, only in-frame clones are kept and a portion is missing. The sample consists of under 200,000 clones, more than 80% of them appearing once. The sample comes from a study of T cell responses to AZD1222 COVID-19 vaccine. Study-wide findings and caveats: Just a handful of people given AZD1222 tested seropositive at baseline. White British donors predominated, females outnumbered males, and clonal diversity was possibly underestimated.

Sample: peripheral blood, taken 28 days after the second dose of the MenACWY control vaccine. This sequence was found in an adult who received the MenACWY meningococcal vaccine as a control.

The CDR3 coding sequence is TGTGCCAGCAGTACCAGGACTAGCGGGAGCGATGAGCAGTTCTTC. Its translation: CASSTRTSGSDEQFF. This chain links TRBV6-5 with TRBJ2-1, with 13 bases that match TRBD2. Germline CDR1 MNHEY, CDR2 SVGAGI. This CDR3 has 15 amino acids. V lost 5 bases and J lost 8; bases outside the gene matches: 6.